Presented here are 26 T cell receptor beta chains from one specimen sequenced in a study of blood T cell repertoires in COVID-19. Generated by immunoSEQ multiplex PCR, the TCRdb table keeps only in-frame clones and is missing some. This sample has more than 85,000 clones, with around three quarters found just once. The sequencing sample was made of peripheral blood. The receptors here all came from a human donor in a cohort sampled during active or convalescent COVID-19.

This clone has ten or more counts. The rearrangement links TRBV9 to TRBJ2-2; 12 bases line up with TRBD2. CDR1 SGDLS and CDR2 YYNGEE come from the germline V gene. V shed 3 bases and J 5 bases; nucleotides not matched to a gene: 11. The CDR3 has 18 residues. The DNA for the CDR3 is TGTGCCAGCAGCGACAATAGACTAGCGGGAGTTGGGACCGGGGAGCTGTTTTTT. Translation: CASSDNRLAGVGTGELFF.

The V gene is TRBV28, the J gene TRBJ1-1, with 8 bases identical to TRBD1. The CDR3 has 15 residues. With V trimmed by 3 bases and J by 7 bases, 10 bases remained unmatched. Germline CDR1 is MDHEN and CDR2 is SYDVKM. The DNA for the CDR3 is TGTGCCAGCAGTTTCGGAAGACAGGGGTTAAGTGAAGCTTTCTTT. Translation: CASSFGRQGLSEAFF.

The chain carries TRBV5-1 and TRBJ2-1; 7 bases are shared with TRBD2. The CDR3 extends over 15 amino acids. Trimming at V came to 5 bases and at J to 0 bases, leaving 5 bases not matched to a gene. Germline V lookup: CDR1 SGHRS, CDR2 YFSETQ. The CDR3 protein is CASRVLADSYNEQFF. The CDR3, as DNA: TGCGCCAGCAGAGTGCTAGCGGACTCCTACAATGAGCAGTTCTTC.

The chain couples TRBV6-5 to TRBJ1-2; D may be TRBD1 (6 bases). Trimming took 0 bases from V and 2 from J, leaving 7 bases between them. Germline V gene data show CDR1 as MNHEY and CDR2 as SVGAGI. This CDR3 comprises 14 residues. The CDR3 reads CASSYSGQNYGYTF. CDR3 nucleotides: TGTGCCAGCAGTTACTCCGGACAGAACTATGGCTACACCTTC.

This clone was found once. The chain links TRBV7-2 to TRBJ2-7, with 11 bases lining up with TRBD2. Germline V CDR1 and CDR2: SGHTA, FQGNSA. The CDR3 has 17 residues. The junction had 18 bases not matched to a gene; V was cut back by 8 bases and J by 6 bases. This CDR3 reads CASGPPTTSGRAREQYF. As DNA, the CDR3 is TGTGCCAGCGGGCCCCCCACCACTAGCGGGAGAGCGCGCGAGCAGTACTTC.

The chain carries TRBV12-1 and TRBJ2-1; the D call of TRBD2 is as the table states it, not checked on the DNA. TRBV12-1 is marked as a pseudogene. The CDR3 has 13 residues. The CDR3 loop is CASSFAEYGEQFF. In DNA form, the CDR3 reads TGTGCCAGCAGCTTTGCAGAATACGGTGAGCAGTTCTTC.

The chain combines TRBV21-1 with TRBJ1-1. TRBV21-1 has pseudogene status. This CDR3 has 14 residues. CDR3 sequence reads: CASSGHAGHTEAFF. CDR3 coding DNA: TGTGCCAGCAGCGGTCACGCGGGCCACACTGAAGCTTTCTTT.

This clone was observed a few times. The chain is built from TRBV6-5 and TRBJ1-1; D ambiguous. CDR1 and CDR2 (germline): MNHEY, SVGAGI. The germline V and J ends were trimmed by 2 bases and 1 base, with 5 bases remaining between them. CDR3 length equals 13 residues. CDR3 bases: TGTGCCAGCAGTTACGCAGGGAACACTGAAGCTTTCTTT. Encoded protein: CASSYAGNTEAFF.

CDR3 bases: TGTGCCAGCAGCTTAGGACTAGCGGGACAAGAGACCCAGTACTTC. Protein sequence: CASSLGLAGQETQYF. V and J are TRBV7-3 and TRBJ2-5; 12 positions agree with TRBD2. Germline CDR1 reads SGHTA; CDR2 reads FQGTGA. The CDR3 is made up of 15 amino acids. V trimming: 2 bases; J trimming: 2 bases; junction bases outside the gene matches: 0.

J is TRBJ2-1 and V is TRBV10-1; tentative D call: TRBD1 (7 bases). With 4 bases removed from V and 6 bases from J, the gap between germline ends came to 22 bases. CDR1 and CDR2 from the germline V gene are WNHNN and SYGVQD (reference sequence). This CDR3 has 17 residues. The CDR3 nucleotides read TGCGCCAGCAGTGGCTCTTCAGGGGGGTCCCCCTCCAATGAGCAGTTCTTC. It is translated as CASSGSSGGSPSNEQFF.

This chain joins TRBV7-2 and TRBJ2-1, with 11 nucleotides matching TRBD2. The CDR3 spans 16 residues. The germline V gene encodes CDR1 SGHTA and CDR2 FQGNSA. V dropped 2 bases and J dropped 3; count of bases not matched to a gene: 3. The CDR3 sequence is CASSLRLAGNYNEQFF. CDR3 DNA sequence: TGTGCCAGCAGCTTACGACTAGCGGGGAACTACAATGAGCAGTTCTTC.

The chain carries TRBV7-2 and TRBJ2-2, with 10 bases matching TRBD2. Germline V gene sequence: CDR1 SGHTA, CDR2 FQGNSA. V gave up 0 bases and J gave up 6 bases; unmatched junction bases: 7. The CDR3 sequence is 17 residues long. CDR3 residues: CASSLAWLAGVPGELFF. CDR3 coding DNA: TGTGCCAGCAGCTTAGCATGGCTAGCGGGAGTACCCGGGGAGCTGTTTTTT.

This clone was detected many times. The gene calls are TRBV19 and TRBJ2-1; 9 bases are shared with TRBD2. CDR3 length: 15 amino acids. From germline, CDR1 is LNHDA and CDR2 SQIVND (reference sequence). Trimming removed 5 bases from V and 7 bases from J; junction bases left unmatched: 9. CDR3 nucleotides: TGTGCCAGTAGTTTCATGACTAGCGGACGGAATGAGCAGTTCTTC. Translating it yields CASSFMTSGRNEQFF. Combining the CDR3 with reference TRBV19 and TRBJ2-1 gives the whole variable domain DGGITQSPKYLFRKEGQNVTLSCEQNLNHDAMYWYRQDPGQGLRLIYYSQIVNDFQKGDIAEGYSVSREKKESFPLTVTSAQKNPTAFYLCASSFMTSGRNEQFFGPGTRLTVL.

The chain links TRBV6-5 to TRBJ2-7, with TRBD1 as a possible D gene (6 bases). The ends were cut back, 8 bases at V and 5 bases at J, with 13 bases in the middle. The CDR3 has 12 amino acids. Per the germline V gene, CDR1 is MNHEY and CDR2 is SVGAGI. The CDR3 region is CASQRQAHEQYF. DNA for the CDR3: TGTGCCAGCCAGCGACAGGCTCACGAGCAGTACTTC.

CDR3 coding DNA: TGTGCCTGGAAATCGAGGGCCCTAGGGGGCTACACCTTC. It specifies CAWKSRALGGYTF. V usage is TRBV30 and J usage is TRBJ1-2; no firm D call. The CDR3 runs 13 residues. Trimming took 4 bases from V and 8 from J, leaving 17 bases between them. Germline CDR1 is GTSNPN and CDR2 is SVGIG (reference sequence).

The V call is TRBV5-4, the J call TRBJ2-3; D possibly corresponds to TRBD2 (6 bases). CDR1 and CDR2 (germline): SGHNT, YYREEE (reference sequence). V lost 5 bases, J lost 7 bases, and 14 bases lay in between. The CDR3 is 13 residues long. CDR3 in DNA: TGTGCCAGCAGTCATTCGGGGAGGAATACGCAGTATTTT. This sequence encodes CASSHSGRNTQYF.

The chain is built from TRBV28 and TRBJ2-5; 9 bases align to TRBD1. Germline V CDR1 and CDR2: MDHEN, SYDVKM. The CDR3 loop spans 16 amino acids. Unmatched junction bases numbered 8, after V lost 3 bases and J lost 3 bases. CDR3 region: CASSFSGTGLKETQYF. CDR3 DNA sequence: TGTGCCAGCAGTTTTTCGGGGACAGGGCTCAAAGAGACCCAGTACTTC.

V is TRBV19 and J is TRBJ1-2, with D possibly TRBD1 on 5 matching bases. CDR1 and CDR2 from the germline V gene are LNHDA and SQIVND (reference sequence). The CDR3 length is 14 residues. Between the trimmed V and J ends, which lost 4 bases and 0 bases, there was a span of 9 bases. The CDR3 region has the DNA TGTGCCAGTAGTAACCAGGGATCTAACTATGGCTACACCTTC. Amino acids: CASSNQGSNYGYTF.

J is TRBJ2-1 and V is TRBV11-3; TRBD2 aligns across 12 bases. With V trimmed by 0 bases and J by 7 bases, 7 bases remained unmatched. The CDR3 has 17 residues. CDR1 and CDR2 (germline): SGHNT, YENEEA. CDR3 sequence (DNA): TGTGCCAGCAGCTTAGAACTAGCGGGAGGAAGGAGAAATGAGCAGTTCTTC. Encoded protein: CASSLELAGGRRNEQFF.

This chain connects TRBV23-1 to TRBJ2-2; D unresolved. TRBV23-1 is an open reading frame, and its role is uncertain. The CDR3 is made up of 12 amino acids. Trimming removed 7 bases from V and 1 base from J, with 4 bases in between. The CDR3 is CASIGNTGELFF. CDR3 DNA: TGCGCCAGCATCGGGAACACCGGGGAGCTGTTTTTT.

A few counts support this clone. The chain links TRBV11-3 to TRBJ2-2; 10 bases are shared with TRBD1. Germline-derived CDR1 and CDR2 are SGHNT and YENEEA. This CDR3 spans 17 amino acids. The J segment lost 5 bases and the V segment lost 5 bases, leaving 11 bases of the junction unmatched. The CDR3 region has the DNA TGTGCCAGCAGCCAATCAGACAGGGGGCCTAGGACCGGGGAGCTGTTTTTT. Translation gives CASSQSDRGPRTGELFF.

V and J are TRBV4-3 and TRBJ1-2, with a weak D call TRBD1 (5 bases). V was cut by 5 bases and J by 4 bases, with 17 bases left in between. The CDR3 sequence is 15 residues long. Germline V lookup: CDR1 LGHNA, CDR2 YSLEER. CDR3 region: CASSARGVRSYGYTF. The CDR3, as DNA: TGCGCCAGCAGCGCCCGGGGGGTAAGAAGCTATGGCTACACCTTC.

This rearrangement joins TRBV9 to TRBJ2-1; 9 nucleotides line up with TRBD1. V lost 0 bases to trimming and J lost 5 bases; unmatched junction nucleotides: 15. The CDR3 is 19 residues long. CDR1 and CDR2 from the germline V gene are SGDLS and YYNGEE. The CDR3 DNA follows: TGTGCCAGCAGCGTAGCGTCACAGGGGGCTGGTGTTTGGGACAATGAGCAGTTCTTC. Protein: CASSVASQGAGVWDNEQFF.

The V call is TRBV11-2, the J call TRBJ2-1; possible D gene TRBD1, 5 bases. The CDR3 contains 15 residues. Germline-derived CDR1 and CDR2 are SGHAT and FQNNGV. The V end was cut by 4 bases, the J end by 4 bases, with 14 bases between. CDR3 loop: CASSSAGASYNEQFF. CDR3 in DNA: TGTGCCAGCAGCTCAGCTGGGGCCTCATACAATGAGCAGTTCTTC. The full variable domain, rest sourced from reference TRBV11-2 and TRBJ2-1, is EAGVAQSPRYKIIEKRQSVAFWCNPISGHATLYWYQQILGQGPKLLIQFQNNGVVDDSQLPKDRFSAERLKGVDSTLKIQPAKLEDSAVYLCASSSAGASYNEQFFGPGTRLTVL.

The chain combines TRBV19 with TRBJ1-5, with TRBD1 matching 8 bases. The CDR3 covers 14 residues. Trimming took 3 bases from V and 5 from J; bases not matched to a gene: 3. Germline V CDR1 and CDR2: LNHDA, SQIVND (reference sequence). CDR3 DNA sequence: TGTGCCAGTAGTATTTCAGGGGGCGATCAGCCCCAGCATTTT. Its protein product is CASSISGGDQPQHF.

V and J are TRBV20-1 and TRBJ2-1; TRBD2 matches at 12 bases. Per the germline V gene, CDR1 is DFQATT and CDR2 is SNEGSKA (reference sequence). V lost 3 bases, J lost 9 bases, and 6 bases stayed unmatched. The CDR3 runs 14 residues. The CDR3 DNA follows: TGCAGTGCTAGTCCTGGACTAGCGGGATTTGAGCAGTTCTTC. As protein: CSASPGLAGFEQFF.